This T cell receptor (beta chain) was identified during a study of blood T cell repertoires in COVID-19. On the study more broadly: There were acute and convalescent COVID-19 samples, and they came from the United States, Italy and Spain. From T cells, B-cell-depleted T cells, or PBMCs came the material, which was cDNA or gDNA.

How the authors handled the data: The assay estimated nucleated cells by amplifying reference gene primers. Assay used: immunoSEQ multiplex PCR; TCRdb lists only in-frame clones, some missing. The V and J calls and clone size were taken over from that table, and D and trimming were inferred from the DNA. Among roughly 110,000 clones listed, around 84% were seen once. Germline-derived CDR1 and CDR2 are SGHAT and FQNNGV. V gave up 2 bases and J gave up 0 bases; unmatched junction bases: 5. CDR3 size: 18 residues. This clonotype was sampled from a middle-aged man with acute or convalescent COVID-19. The sample was peripheral blood. The genes are TRBV11-2 and TRBJ2-1; 12 bases fit TRBD2. CDR3 sequence: CASSLPGLAGPSYNEQFF. For the CDR3, the DNA is TGTGCCAGCAGCTTACCGGGACTAGCGGGCCCCTCCTACAATGAGCAGTTCTTC. Full variable domain (outside the CDR3, taken from reference TRBV11-2 and TRBJ2-1): EAGVAQSPRYKIIEKRQSVAFWCNPISGHATLYWYQQILGQGPKLLIQFQNNGVVDDSQLPKDRFSAERLKGVDSTLKIQPAKLEDSAVYLCASSLPGLAGPSYNEQFFGPGTRLTVL.